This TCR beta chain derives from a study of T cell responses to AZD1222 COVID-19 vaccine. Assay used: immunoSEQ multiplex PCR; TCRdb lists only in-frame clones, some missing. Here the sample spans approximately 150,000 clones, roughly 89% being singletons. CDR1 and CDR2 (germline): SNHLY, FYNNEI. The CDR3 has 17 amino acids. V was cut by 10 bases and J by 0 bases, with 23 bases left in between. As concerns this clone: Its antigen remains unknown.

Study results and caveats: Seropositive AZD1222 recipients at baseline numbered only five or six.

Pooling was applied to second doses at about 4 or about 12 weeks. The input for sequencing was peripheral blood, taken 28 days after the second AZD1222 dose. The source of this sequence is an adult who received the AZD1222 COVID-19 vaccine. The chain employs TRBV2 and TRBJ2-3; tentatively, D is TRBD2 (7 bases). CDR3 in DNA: TGTGCCACCACAAAGGGGGGGGGTTATCGTAGCACAGATACGCAGTATTTT. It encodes CATTKGGGYRSTDTQYF.